The sequence of this T cell receptor beta chain was determined in a study of shared clonotypes between healthy human individuals. On the study more broadly: A donor's plate count was three for CD4 naive and three for CD4 memory; CD8 naive had two and CD8 memory one.

On this clone: Its antigen remains unidentified.

Study-wide results and limits: The naive CD4 repertoires of several donors were compared, and around 5.1% of clonotypes were shared.

Each sorted subset replicate got 200 ng genomic DNA, tens of thousands of genomes. Sequencing was performed with immunoSEQ multiplex PCR; in TCRdb, only in-frame clones are kept and a portion is missing. This sample carries roughly 2.2 million clones, approximately 93% of them seen once, and the ten largest clones take about 0.39%. All donors were healthy HIV-negative adults lacking recent acute infections or vaccinations. With 6 bases clipped from V and 7 bases from J, the junction kept 9 bases outside the gene matches. CDR1 is MNHEY, CDR2 SVGAGI, per germline. The length of the CDR3 is 14 residues.

The chain has TRBV6-5 and TRBJ2-1, with 7 positions matching TRBD2. The sample taken for sequencing was naive CD4+ T cells from PBMCs. Subset specified: CD45RA+ positively selected. The clonotype originates from a man between 18 and 35 years old in good health. Some clones in this sample may be carry-over from other donors' samples. CDR3 residues: CASREGTSVNEQFF. CDR3 sequence (DNA): TGTGCCAGCAGAGAAGGCACTAGCGTTAATGAGCAGTTCTTC.